What follows are 26 T cell receptor beta chains derived from one specimen sequenced in a study of Ad26.COV2.S vaccination and SARS-CoV-2 variants (dated by TCRdb to the early 2020s). The sample's treatment or condition label is to be understood as: 15 to 20 received Ad26.COV2.S at low or high dose, single or two shots; roughly five received placebo; per-sample allocation not given. For vaccine and placebo recipients, the sequenced repertoires came from samples collected on day 63 after the first injection. The library was generated by the immunoSEQ multiplex PCR assay. TCRdb mirrors the immuneACCESS table, restricted to in-frame sequences. Some clones are absent from its copies; in checked studies, under half trace to an unresolved V gene, and the reason for the others is unknown. The sample contains around 400,000 clones, around 90% of them found a single time. 9% to 15% of the sample lies in the top ten.

The sample was peripheral blood, taken in a trial of Ad26.COV2.S vaccine versus placebo. The receptors were gathered from a person aged 18 to 59 who received the Ad26.COV2.S COVID-19 vaccine or a placebo.

The J gene is TRBJ2-1, the V gene TRBV18; D may be TRBD1 (5 bases). The germline CDR1 and CDR2 sequences are KGHSH and LQKENI. This CDR3 has 14 residues. V lost 4 bases to trimming and J lost 5 bases, with 12 bases between them. CDR3 sequence: CASSRGTVDNEQFF. The CDR3 DNA reads TGTGCCAGCTCACGGGGCACCGTCGACAATGAGCAGTTCTTC. The entire variable domain, with the rest obtained from reference TRBV18 and TRBJ2-1, is as follows: NAGVMQNPRHLVRRRGQEARLRCSPMKGHSHVYWYRQLPEEGLKFMVYLQKENIIDESGMPKERFSAEFPKEGPSILRIQQVVRGDSAAYFCASSRGTVDNEQFFGPGTRLTVL.

J is TRBJ2-6 and V is TRBV18, with 7 bases that match TRBD2. The CDR3 is made up of 20 amino acids. Per germline, CDR1 KGHSH and CDR2 LQKENI. V was clipped by 1 base and J by 0 bases; unmatched bases: 12. In nucleotides, the CDR3 is TGTGCCAGCTCACCACTAGCTTACAGCGGGGAATTCTCTGGGGCCAACGTCCTGACTTTC. This codes for CASSPLAYSGEFSGANVLTF.

The CDR3 region is CASSKGAQYMNTEAFF. The DNA for the CDR3 is TGTGCCAGCAGCAAAGGGGCACAGTACATGAACACTGAAGCTTTCTTT. The chain couples TRBV21-1 to TRBJ1-1; the table calls TRBD1, which could not be checked here. TRBV21-1 is noted as a pseudogene. This CDR3 is 16 amino acids long.

The chain combines TRBV6-2 or TRBV6-3 with TRBJ2-5, with TRBD2 matching over 9 bases. From germline, CDR1 is MNHEY and CDR2 SVGEGT. V was clipped by 6 bases and J by 2 bases; unmatched bases: 16. This CDR3 has 18 residues. The CDR3 loop reads CASSSRVPTSGQQETQYF. The CDR3 bases are TGTGCCAGCAGCTCAAGGGTCCCGACTAGCGGACAACAAGAGACCCAGTACTTC.

V and J are TRBV1 and TRBJ2-2. TRBV1 is designated a pseudogene. CDR3 length equals 14 residues. CDR3 amino acids: CTSSQVGTTGELFF. CDR3 coding DNA: TGCACCAGCAGCCAAGTCGGAACCACCGGGGAGCTGTTTTTT.

This clone was recorded once. This sequence joins TRBV21-1 and TRBJ2-5; the table's D call of TRBD2 was not tested on the DNA. TRBV21-1 is noted as a pseudogene. CDR3 length equals 12 residues. The CDR3 nucleotides read TGTGCCAGCAGCAAAGTCGCGGAGACCCAGTACTTC. This sequence encodes CASSKVAETQYF.

The chain links TRBV10-3 to TRBJ2-5; no firm D call. This CDR3 contains 12 residues. Germline V gene data show CDR1 as ENHRY and CDR2 as SYGVKD. V lost 2 bases, J lost 5 bases, and 6 bases lay in between. The CDR3 loop is CAISETTETQYF. The CDR3 DNA sequence: TGTGCCATCAGTGAGACAACGGAGACCCAGTACTTC.

The chain has TRBV30 and TRBJ1-1, with D perhaps TRBD1 (6 bases). The CDR3 spans 13 residues. Germline V gene sequence: CDR1 GTSNPN, CDR2 SVGIG (reference sequence). The germline V and J ends were trimmed by 1 base and 6 bases, with 12 bases remaining between them. This CDR3 is CAWSADQGSEAFF. CDR3 DNA: TGTGCCTGGAGTGCTGATCAGGGGTCTGAAGCTTTCTTT.

The chain couples TRBV28 to TRBJ2-7; TRBD2 aligns across 7 bases. The CDR3 is made up of 20 amino acids. The V and J ends lost 3 bases and 2 bases, in that order; junction bases with no gene match: 22. Germline V gene data show CDR1 as MDHEN and CDR2 as SYDVKM. The CDR3 sequence is CASSFAGRASGPYRAYEQYF. CDR3 nucleotide sequence: TGTGCCAGCAGTTTTGCGGGTAGGGCTAGCGGCCCCTATAGGGCCTACGAGCAGTACTTC.

The chain has TRBV20-1 and TRBJ2-7; TRBD2 matches at 9 bases. The V gene end was trimmed by 3 bases and the J gene end by 6 bases; junction bases not matched to a gene: 9. Germline V gives CDR1 DFQATT, CDR2 SNEGSKA (reference sequence). The CDR3 covers 14 residues. CDR3 protein: CSASRGLAMGEQYF. DNA of the CDR3: TGCAGTGCTAGTAGGGGACTAGCAATGGGCGAGCAGTACTTC.

The genes are TRBV6-5 and TRBJ2-2; a possible D gene is TRBD2 (6 bases). Looked up from germline, CDR1 is MNHEY and CDR2 is SVGAGI. This CDR3 comprises 14 residues. CDR3 amino acids: CATEDYRLTGELFF. The CDR3 DNA reads TGTGCAACCGAGGACTACCGACTCACCGGGGAGCTGTTTTTT.

The chain combines TRBV27 with TRBJ2-2; D tentatively reads TRBD1 or TRBD2 (5 bases each). CDR1 and CDR2 (germline): MNHEY, SMNVEV (reference sequence). V was cut by 5 bases and J by 5 bases, with 12 bases left in between. This CDR3 has 14 residues. CDR3 sequence reads: CASSNGGFTGELFF. Written as DNA, the CDR3 is TGTGCCAGCAGTAATGGGGGATTTACCGGGGAGCTGTTTTTT.

The chain recombines TRBV6-5 with TRBJ1-1; D is possibly TRBD1 (6 bases). This CDR3 is 13 amino acids long. In germline, CDR1 is MNHEY, CDR2 SVGAGI. Trimming cost V 5 bases and J 1 base, with 8 bases left between them. The CDR3 DNA is TGTGCCAGCAGTCGGGACAAGAACACTGAAGCTTTCTTT. The encoded protein is CASSRDKNTEAFF.

The chain links TRBV15 to TRBJ1-1; TRBD1 matches at 8 bases. The germline gives CDR1 LNHNV, CDR2 YYDKDF (reference sequence). Losses at the gene ends were 2 bases for V and 3 bases for J; bases not matched to a gene: 5. The CDR3 sequence is 15 residues long. This CDR3 is CATSRPPGGYTEAFF. CDR3 DNA sequence: TGTGCCACCAGCAGACCCCCAGGGGGCTACACTGAAGCTTTCTTT.

This clone came up a few times. The chain couples TRBV6-5 to TRBJ2-5, with 7 bases matching TRBD1. V shed 6 bases, J shed 0 bases, and the junction held 4 bases outside the gene matches. The V gene's germline CDR1 is MNHEY and CDR2 SVGAGI. The CDR3 is 14 amino acids. The CDR3 nucleotides read TGTGCCAGCAGCGACAGGGTAAACCAAGAGACCCAGTACTTC. Residues: CASSDRVNQETQYF.

The chain has TRBV11-2 and TRBJ1-2, with D possibly being TRBD1 (6 bases). The length of the CDR3 is 14 residues. Per germline, CDR1 SGHAT and CDR2 FQNNGV. V was cut by 8 bases and J by 2 bases, with 15 bases left in between. The CDR3: CASDGGLGNYGYTF. The CDR3 coding sequence is TGTGCCAGCGATGGGGGGCTTGGGAACTATGGCTACACCTTC.

The chain joins TRBV7-9 to TRBJ2-1; D unresolved. The CDR3 sequence is 15 residues long. Trimming cost V 3 bases and J 5 bases, with 14 bases left between them. Germline V gene lookup returns CDR1 SEHNR and CDR2 FQNEAQ (reference sequence). The CDR3, as DNA: TGTGCCAGCAGCTTTCTTCCCTTGAAGAACAATGAGCAGTTCTTC. It codes for CASSFLPLKNNEQFF.

J is TRBJ2-5 and V is TRBV3-1 (or the pseudogene TRBV3-2); 7 nucleotides agree with TRBD1. V lost 0 bases to trimming and J lost 5 bases; unmatched junction nucleotides: 6. Looked up from germline, CDR1 is LGHDT and CDR2 is YNNKEL (reference sequence). CDR3 length: 15 amino acids. CDR3 bases: TGTGCCAGCAGCCAAGAGACAGGGTCATTGGAGACCCAGTACTTC. This sequence encodes CASSQETGSLETQYF.

V gene TRBV9 combines with J gene TRBJ2-1; TRBD2 agrees at 8 bases. V shed 4 bases and J 4 bases; nucleotides not matched to a gene: 7. CDR3 length: 15 residues. Germline CDR1 is SGDLS and CDR2 is YYNGEE. This CDR3 reads CASSLGRARYNEQFF. DNA of the CDR3: TGTGCCAGCAGCCTCGGGAGGGCAAGATACAATGAGCAGTTCTTC.

The DNA for the CDR3 is TGTGCCAGCAGCCCCCTTGTGTTCCGGGGAGGTACAGATACGCAGTATTTT. Its translation: CASSPLVFRGGTDTQYF. The chain has TRBV9 and TRBJ2-3; D perhaps matches TRBD2 (6 bases). Germline CDR1 SGDLS, CDR2 YYNGEE. The V gene lost 4 bases and the J gene lost 3 bases, with 21 bases spanning the gap. This CDR3 region has 17 residues.

This rearrangement joins TRBV11-2 to TRBJ1-1, with no clear D. The CDR3 length is 13 residues. Germline V gene data show CDR1 as SGHAT and CDR2 as FQNNGV. Trimming cost V 6 bases and J 6 bases, with 14 bases left between them. CDR3 sequence: CASRHFVKPEAFF. The CDR3 nucleotides read TGTGCCAGCAGGCATTTCGTTAAGCCTGAAGCTTTCTTT.

The chain combines TRBV18 with TRBJ2-2, with D hard to call. CDR3 length equals 17 residues. The V end lost 5 bases, the J end lost 3 bases, and 19 bases lay between the germline ends. Per germline, CDR1 KGHSH and CDR2 LQKENI. The CDR3 sequence is CASSLKSTQPDTGELFF. Written as DNA, the CDR3 is TGTGCCAGCTCATTAAAATCGACACAGCCGGACACCGGGGAGCTGTTTTTT.

The chain employs TRBV3-1 (or the pseudogene TRBV3-2) and TRBJ2-2; 8 bases line up with TRBD1. The CDR3 extends over 18 amino acids. V trimming: 2 bases; J trimming: 4 bases; junction bases outside the gene matches: 12. The germline V gene has CDR1 LGHDT and CDR2 YNNKEL (reference sequence). CDR3 coding DNA: TGTGCCAGCAGCCAATCCATCAGAAGGACAGGGAGCACCGGGGAGCTGTTTTTT. It specifies CASSQSIRRTGSTGELFF.

CDR3 bases: TGCAGCGTTGGAAAGGAGAGCGAGCAGTACTTC. It codes for CSVGKESEQYF. The V call is TRBV29-1, the J call TRBJ2-7; D unclear. The germline V gene has CDR1 SQVTM and CDR2 ANQGSEA. Deletions cut 4 bases from V and 6 bases from J, with 10 bases between. The CDR3 contains 11 residues.

This chain uses TRBV30 with TRBJ2-5, with 7 bases identical to TRBD2. Trimming at V came to 3 bases and at J to 4 bases, leaving 8 bases not matched to a gene. The CDR3 covers 14 residues. The germline CDR1 and CDR2 sequences are GTSNPN and SVGIG (reference sequence). The DNA for the CDR3 is TGTGCCTGGAGCCCAAGCGGGAATCGAGAGACCCAGTACTTC. This codes for CAWSPSGNRETQYF.

J is TRBJ2-7 and V is TRBV5-1; 9 positions match TRBD2. Germline values: CDR1 SGHRS, CDR2 YFSETQ. Trimming took 0 bases from V and 3 from J; bases not matched to a gene: 7. The CDR3 consists of 16 residues. Here the CDR3 reads CASSLAGSAGGYEQYF. The CDR3 bases are TGCGCCAGCAGCTTGGCCGGTTCAGCGGGAGGCTACGAGCAGTACTTC. Variable domain in full (rest from reference TRBV5-1 and TRBJ2-7): KAGVTQTPRYLIKTRGQQVTLSCSPISGHRSVSWYQQTPGQGLQFLFEYFSETQRNKGNFPGRFSGRQFSNSRSEMNVSTLELGDSALYLCASSLAGSAGGYEQYFGPGTRLTVT.